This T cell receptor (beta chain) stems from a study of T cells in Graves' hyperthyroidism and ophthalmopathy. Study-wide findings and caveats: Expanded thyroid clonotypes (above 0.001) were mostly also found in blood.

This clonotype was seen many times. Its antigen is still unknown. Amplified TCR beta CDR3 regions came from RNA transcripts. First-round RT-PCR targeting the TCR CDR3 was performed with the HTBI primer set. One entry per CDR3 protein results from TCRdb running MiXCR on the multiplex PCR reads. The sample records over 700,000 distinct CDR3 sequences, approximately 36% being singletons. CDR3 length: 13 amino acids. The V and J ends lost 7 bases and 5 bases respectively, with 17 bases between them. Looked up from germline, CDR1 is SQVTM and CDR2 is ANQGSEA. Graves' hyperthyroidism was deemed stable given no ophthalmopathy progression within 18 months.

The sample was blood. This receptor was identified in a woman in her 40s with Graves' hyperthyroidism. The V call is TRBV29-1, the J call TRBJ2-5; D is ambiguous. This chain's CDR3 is CSAGRSLGETQYF. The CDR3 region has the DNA TGCAGCGCTGGACGGTCCCTCGGGGAGACCCAGTACTTC.